In its sample, the clone carrying this TCR beta chain was seen many times. TCRdb processed the 5' RACE reads anew with MiXCR; each CDR3 protein has one entry. The table includes 25,000 to 35,000 distinct CDR3 sequences, under 6% detected once. The data derive from a study of early T cells in non-severe SARS-CoV-2 infection. What was sequenced was whole blood. This receptor was identified in an adult who was a healthcare worker with PCR-confirmed SARS-CoV-2 infection or an uninfected control (not recorded which).

CDR3 nucleotide sequence: TGCAGCGTGCCTTCCATAGCGGGGCCCTCCTACAATGAGCAGTTCTTC. Protein: CSVPSIAGPSYNEQFF. V usage is TRBV29-1 and J usage is TRBJ2-1, with TRBD2 identical over 8 bases. V lost 6 bases, J lost 0 bases, and 10 bases stayed unmatched. The CDR3 is 16 amino acids. In germline, CDR1 is SQVTM, CDR2 ANQGSEA.